Sequencing of this TCR beta chain was carried out in a study of blood T cell repertoires in COVID-19. This CDR3 region has 14 residues. Germline V gene sequence: CDR1 SGHRS, CDR2 YFSETQ. Trimming took 4 bases from V and 0 from J, leaving 10 bases between them. Here immunoSEQ multiplex PCR was the method, and the copy in TCRdb shows in-frame clones only, minus some. The repertoire includes fewer than 450,000 clones, about 90% of them detected once, and roughly 1% sits in the top ten. The sequenced sample was PBMCs or T cells enriched from blood (not recorded which). The receptor comes from a woman aged 25-40 years who had recovered from COVID-19. The rearrangement links TRBV5-1 to TRBJ1-2; maybe TRBD1 (6 bases). Here the CDR3 reads CASSPTGANYGYTF. The CDR3 nucleotides are TGCGCCAGCAGCCCGACAGGAGCTAACTATGGCTACACCTTC.